This T cell receptor beta chain was recorded in a study of cytomegalovirus exposure and HLA in healthy donors. Findings and caveats of the study: In a later analysis, an Asian-associated ancestry cluster reportedly showed fewer N-insertions than the approximately 620-donor mean. Many donors shared some public TCRs, even though most TCR sequences were rare. Three chains tied to CMV proved CMV antigen-specific in vitro.

Both 60 Vbeta primers and 13 Jbeta primers went into the PCR. The repertoire was sequenced with immunoSEQ multiplex PCR; TCRdb's copy has only in-frame clones and lacks some. Of more than 150,000 clones listed, 75% to 85% are singletons. Per the germline V gene, CDR1 is MGHRA and CDR2 is YSYEKL. Trimming removed 4 bases at V and 2 bases at J, with 4 bases between. This CDR3 region has 12 residues. About this clone itself: What it binds is not known. Different DNA sequences within this sample yield the same CDR3.

The sequence came from a girl aged 2-10 years in good health and CMV-seropositive. The sequencing sample was made of PBMCs. This rearrangement joins TRBV4-1 to TRBJ2-3, with D hard to call. The CDR3 DNA is TGCGCCAGCAGCCCCAACACAGATACGCAGTATTTT. Protein: CASSPNTDTQYF.